One and the same sample provided the 31 T cell receptor beta chains below, sequenced in a study of shared clonotypes between healthy human individuals. Naive CD8 cells were CD45RO-negative, positively selected for CCR7, excluding terminally differentiated effector memory CD45RA+ cells. TCRdb's copy holds only in-frame clones and misses some; the assay was immunoSEQ multiplex PCR. The table lists about 2,200,000 clones, approximately 94% of them singletons. Sample: naive CD8+ T cells from PBMCs. The receptors come from a man aged 18 to 29 in good health. Some clones in this sample may be carry-over from other donors' samples.

This clone appeared once. The V gene is TRBV4-2, the J gene TRBJ2-2, with 10 nucleotides matching TRBD2. Germline values: CDR1 LGHNA, CDR2 YNFKEQ. The V segment lost 0 bases and the J segment 6 bases; nucleotides outside the gene matches: 10. This CDR3 contains 18 residues. The CDR3 nucleotides are TGTGCCAGCAGCCAAGATCTTGGGCTAGCGGGAGTGGCCGGGGAGCTGTTTTTT. Amino acids: CASSQDLGLAGVAGELFF.

The CDR3 loop is CASNNQLAGGTDTQYF. CDR3 sequence (DNA): TGTGCCAGCAACAACCAACTAGCGGGAGGGACAGATACGCAGTATTTT. The V and J genes are TRBV9 and TRBJ2-3; 13 nucleotides agree with TRBD2. V shed 6 bases, J shed 3 bases, and the junction held 7 bases outside the gene matches. Per the germline V gene, CDR1 is SGDLS and CDR2 is YYNGEE. This CDR3 contains 16 residues.

This chain links TRBV9 with TRBJ2-7; 10 bases map to TRBD2. The CDR3 totals 16 residues. In germline, CDR1 is SGDLS, CDR2 YYNGEE. Trimming cost V 3 bases and J 2 bases; bases outside gene matches: 8. The DNA for the CDR3 is TGTGCCAGCAGCGACCGGACTAGCGGAGCTACCTACGAGCAGTACTTC. Translation: CASSDRTSGATYEQYF.

V and J are TRBV14 and TRBJ2-1; 7 bases agree with TRBD2. Germline V lookup: CDR1 SGHDN, CDR2 FVKESK. The CDR3 runs 14 residues. V shed 4 bases, J shed 7 bases, and the junction held 7 bases outside the gene matches. The CDR3 DNA reads TGTGCCAGCAGCCCAGGACTAGGATGGAATGAGCAGTTCTTC. Protein: CASSPGLGWNEQFF.

The rearrangement uses TRBV7-8 and TRBJ2-1; 14 bases are a match to TRBD2. Looked up from germline, CDR1 is SGHVS and CDR2 is FQNEAQ. The CDR3 is made up of 15 amino acids. The ends lost 4 bases at V and 16 bases at J; junction bases unmatched: 12. The CDR3 reads CASSSGTSGGLGNFF. CDR3 nucleotides: TGTGCCAGCAGCTCCGGGACTAGCGGGGGCCTAGGGAACTTCTTC.

This chain joins TRBV9 and TRBJ1-1; a weak D match, TRBD1 (5 bases). Per the germline V gene, CDR1 is SGDLS and CDR2 is YYNGEE. V was cut by 5 bases and J by 4 bases, with 12 bases left in between. The CDR3 is 13 amino acids. DNA of the CDR3: TGTGCCAGCAGGACGGAGGGGCGCACTGAAGCTTTCTTT. Amino acid sequence: CASRTEGRTEAFF.

This chain connects TRBV9 to TRBJ2-5; D is possibly TRBD1 (5 bases). The V end was cut by 0 bases, the J end by 5 bases, with 14 bases between. The length of the CDR3 is 15 residues. CDR1 is SGDLS and CDR2 is YYNGEE in the germline V gene. This chain's CDR3 is CASSVEQGLVETQYF. Written as DNA, the CDR3 is TGTGCCAGCAGCGTAGAGCAGGGTTTAGTGGAGACCCAGTACTTC.

The genes are TRBV7-8 and TRBJ2-5, with no clear D. The CDR3 runs 13 residues. Germline V lookup: CDR1 SGHVS, CDR2 FQNEAQ. Between the trimmed V and J ends, which lost 2 bases and 7 bases, there was a span of 11 bases. CDR3: CASSLQPRWTQYF. CDR3 bases: TGTGCCAGCAGCTTACAGCCCAGGTGGACCCAGTACTTC.

This chain uses TRBV5-1 with TRBJ1-4; 7 nucleotides line up with TRBD1. Germline values: CDR1 SGHRS, CDR2 YFSETQ. Trimming removed 5 bases from V and 3 bases from J; junction bases left unmatched: 4. CDR3 length equals 14 residues. The CDR3 DNA reads TGCGCCAGCAGGTCCGGGACAGCTAATGAAAAACTGTTTTTT. This codes for CASRSGTANEKLFF.

This chain links TRBV28 with TRBJ1-5; D call uncertain. Per the germline V gene, CDR1 is MDHEN and CDR2 is SYDVKM. The CDR3 runs to 14 residues. The V and J ends lost 8 bases and 0 bases respectively, with 11 bases between them. The CDR3 protein is CASVGPYSNQPQHF. The CDR3 bases are TGTGCCAGCGTCGGCCCGTATAGCAATCAGCCCCAGCATTTT.

The CDR3: CATGGLSSGANVLTF. The CDR3 DNA reads as TGTGCCACAGGCGGTCTATCCTCTGGGGCCAACGTCCTGACTTTC. The chain is built from TRBV6-5 and TRBJ2-6, with unresolved D. Germline assignment: CDR1 MNHEY and CDR2 SVGAGI. Trimming left V 10 bases short and J 0 bases short, with 13 bases between. There are 15 residues in the CDR3.

The chain joins TRBV7-8 to TRBJ2-1, with D possibly matching TRBD1 (5 bases). The V gene lost 1 base and the J gene lost 0 bases, with 10 bases spanning the gap. The CDR3 consists of 16 residues. Germline CDR1 is SGHVS and CDR2 is FQNEAQ. The chain's CDR3 is CASSLGADSSYNEQFF. The CDR3 coding sequence is TGTGCCAGCAGCTTAGGAGCTGACAGCTCCTACAATGAGCAGTTCTTC.

The chain recombines TRBV30 with TRBJ1-2; 8 positions match TRBD1. This CDR3 contains 13 residues. Unmatched junction bases numbered 6, after V lost 7 bases and J lost 2 bases. Germline CDR1 and CDR2: GTSNPN and SVGIG (reference sequence). In DNA form, the CDR3 reads TGTGCCTCCACAGGGGGATGGAACTATGGCTACACCTTC. It translates to CASTGGWNYGYTF.

The chain couples TRBV9 to TRBJ2-7, with 8 bases lining up with TRBD2. Germline lookup yields CDR1 SGDLS and CDR2 YYNGEE. Losses at the gene ends were 4 bases for V and 5 bases for J; bases not matched to a gene: 8. The CDR3 spans 14 residues. CDR3 region: CASSPSGSTHEQYF. DNA of the CDR3: TGTGCCAGCAGCCCAAGCGGGAGTACCCACGAGCAGTACTTC. The full variable domain, with the rest looked up from reference TRBV9 and TRBJ2-7, is DSGVTQTPKHLITATGQRVTLRCSPRSGDLSVYWYQQSLDQGLQFLIQYYNGEERAKGNILERFSAQQFPDLHSELNLSSLELGDSALYFCASSPSGSTHEQYFGPGTRLTVT.

The CDR3 region has the DNA TGTGCCAGCAGCTCCCCGTACCAAGAGACCCAGTACTTC. Translating it yields CASSSPYQETQYF. The chain uses TRBV7-9 and TRBJ2-5; D remains ambiguous. The germline V gene encodes CDR1 SEHNR and CDR2 FQNEAQ (reference sequence). The CDR3 covers 13 residues. Trimming removed 4 bases at V and 0 bases at J, with 6 bases between.

J is TRBJ2-7 and V is TRBV9; D is possibly TRBD1 (6 bases). The V gene's germline CDR1 is SGDLS and CDR2 YYNGEE. Trimming left V 4 bases short and J 5 bases short, with 19 bases between. This CDR3 is 15 amino acids long. CDR3 sequence (DNA): TGTGCCAGCAGCCCAGGGGTAGGACTTTGGGACGAGCAGTACTTC. Translation gives CASSPGVGLWDEQYF.

The chain joins TRBV18 to TRBJ2-6, with 8 nucleotides matching TRBD1. V lost 7 bases and J lost 0; bases outside the gene matches: 20. CDR3 length: 21 residues. The germline CDR1 and CDR2 sequences are KGHSH and LQKENI. The CDR3: CASFLPDRAVRESSGANVLTF. In nucleotides, the CDR3 is TGTGCCAGCTTCCTCCCGGACAGGGCAGTGAGAGAGAGCTCTGGGGCCAACGTCCTGACTTTC.

This chain uses TRBV7-9 with TRBJ2-5; D possibly corresponds to TRBD1 (6 bases). Germline V lookup: CDR1 SEHNR, CDR2 FQNEAQ (reference sequence). The CDR3 spans 16 residues. V dropped 2 bases and J dropped 0 bases, with 13 bases sitting between them. The DNA of the CDR3 is TGTGCCAGCAGCTTAAGACAGGTCCTTAACCAAGAGACCCAGTACTTC. This sequence encodes CASSLRQVLNQETQYF.

The V call is TRBV27, the J call TRBJ1-2; the D is unclear. Germline CDR1 is MNHEY and CDR2 is SMNVEV (reference sequence). This CDR3 comprises 13 residues. V shed 1 base and J shed 10 bases, with 13 bases lying between them. The CDR3 reads CASSLFGFADYTF. CDR3 nucleotides: TGTGCCAGCAGTTTATTTGGTTTTGCCGACTACACCTTC.

The V and J genes are TRBV7-9 and TRBJ1-2; D might be TRBD1 (5 bases). Germline V gene sequence: CDR1 SEHNR, CDR2 FQNEAQ (reference sequence). This CDR3 is built from 15 residues. The ends were cut back, 5 bases at V and 2 bases at J, with 15 bases in the middle. DNA for the CDR3: TGTGCCAGCAGCCACCGGGACGAGGTGAACTATGGCTACACCTTC. This codes for CASSHRDEVNYGYTF.

The chain is built from TRBV7-2 and TRBJ1-2; tentatively, D is TRBD1 (6 bases). This CDR3 has 15 residues. V gave up 4 bases and J gave up 6 bases, with 18 bases separating them. The germline V gene encodes CDR1 SGHTA and CDR2 FQGNSA. In nucleotides, the CDR3 is TGTGCCAGCAGCTCGGGCAGCAGGGGATTTGATGGCTACACCTTC. Translated: CASSSGSRGFDGYTF. The full variable domain, with the rest looked up from reference TRBV7-2 and TRBJ1-2, is GAGVSQSPSNKVTEKGKDVELRCDPISGHTALYWYRQSLGQGLEFLIYFQGNSAPDKSGLPSDRFSAERTGGSVSTLTIQRTQQEDSAVYLCASSSGSRGFDGYTFGSGTRLTVV.

V gene TRBV19 combines with J gene TRBJ2-5; the D is unclear. V shed 5 bases and J shed 0 bases, with 7 bases lying between them. CDR1 is LNHDA and CDR2 is SQIVND in the germline V gene (reference sequence). This CDR3 spans 13 amino acids. The CDR3 DNA follows: TGTGCCAGTAGTCCCCCTAACCAAGAGACCCAGTACTTC. As protein: CASSPPNQETQYF.

The V and J genes are TRBV7-8 and TRBJ2-1; D may be TRBD2 (5 bases). Trimming took 3 bases from V and 2 from J, leaving 14 bases between them. CDR1 and CDR2 (germline): SGHVS, FQNEAQ. This CDR3 spans 16 amino acids. Here the CDR3 reads CASSFWGFGAYNEQFF. CDR3 nucleotides: TGTGCCAGCAGCTTTTGGGGTTTCGGGGCCTACAATGAGCAGTTCTTC.

The gene calls are TRBV28 and TRBJ2-7; the match to TRBD1 covers 7 bases. With 5 bases clipped from V and 5 bases from J, the junction kept 12 bases outside the gene matches. Per germline, CDR1 MDHEN and CDR2 SYDVKM. CDR3 size: 15 residues. CDR3 in amino acids: CASSPPEGQLHEQYF. The CDR3 nucleotides read TGTGCCAGCAGTCCCCCAGAGGGACAGCTGCACGAGCAGTACTTC.

The V and J genes are TRBV19 and TRBJ1-5; D gene uncertain. This CDR3 is built from 16 residues. Per germline, CDR1 LNHDA and CDR2 SQIVND (reference sequence). Trimming stripped 0 bases from V and 7 bases from J, with 16 bases between. CDR3 sequence: CASSIDLSGGRQPQHF. In nucleotides, the CDR3 is TGTGCCAGTAGTATAGATCTATCGGGAGGAAGACAGCCCCAGCATTTT. Drawing the rest from reference TRBV19 and TRBJ1-5, the complete variable domain is DGGITQSPKYLFRKEGQNVTLSCEQNLNHDAMYWYRQDPGQGLRLIYYSQIVNDFQKGDIAEGYSVSREKKESFPLTVTSAQKNPTAFYLCASSIDLSGGRQPQHFGDGTRLSIL.

Turning to this clone: At the DNA level, this CDR3 is encoded by other sequences in the same sample as well. The chain employs TRBV27 and TRBJ2-7, with TRBD1 identical over 8 bases. The CDR3 has 14 residues. Germline V gene sequence: CDR1 MNHEY, CDR2 SMNVEV (reference sequence). Losses at the gene ends were 5 bases for V and 0 bases for J; bases not matched to a gene: 3. In DNA, the CDR3 is TGTGCCAGCAGTCCCAGGGGGCGCTCCTACGAGCAGTACTTC. It yields the protein CASSPRGRSYEQYF.

The CDR3 region is CASSQEWGEGYNEQFF. The CDR3 DNA sequence: TGCGCCAGCAGCCAAGAATGGGGAGAGGGTTACAATGAGCAGTTCTTC. J is TRBJ2-1 and V is TRBV4-1; tentative D call: TRBD2 (5 bases). Trimming stripped 0 bases from V and 4 bases from J, with 13 bases between. Germline values: CDR1 MGHRA, CDR2 YSYEKL. The CDR3 has 16 amino acids.

The rearrangement joins TRBV30 to TRBJ2-1; D is perhaps TRBD1 (6 bases). V lost 3 bases, J lost 0 bases, and 15 bases lay in between. The V gene's germline CDR1 is GTSNPN and CDR2 SVGIG (reference sequence). CDR3 length: 16 amino acids. The CDR3 region is CAWRKLGGPSYNEQFF. CDR3 in DNA: TGTGCCTGGAGGAAGTTAGGGGGTCCCTCCTACAATGAGCAGTTCTTC.

The genes are TRBV1 and TRBJ2-3; no check of the table's D call, TRBD2, against the DNA was made. TRBV1 is a pseudogene segment. The CDR3 is made up of 18 amino acids. The CDR3 here is CTSSQDVRLAGATDTQYF. DNA of the CDR3: TGCACCAGCAGCCAAGATGTTAGACTAGCGGGAGCGACAGATACGCAGTATTTT.

The chain is built from TRBV27 and TRBJ2-7, with a weak D call TRBD2 (6 bases). The germline gives CDR1 MNHEY, CDR2 SMNVEV (reference sequence). The CDR3 contains 13 residues. The V end was cut by 3 bases, the J end by 3 bases, with 9 bases between. The CDR3 DNA reads TGTGCCAGCAGTTTCTCGGAGGGCTACGAGCAGTACTTC. Translation: CASSFSEGYEQYF.

The genes are TRBV27 and TRBJ2-3; D may match TRBD1 or TRBD2 (5 bases each). CDR1 MNHEY and CDR2 SMNVEV come from the germline V gene (reference sequence). Trimming pared 5 bases from V and 3 bases from J, leaving 15 bases between. This CDR3 is 15 amino acids long. The CDR3 bases are TGTGCCAGCAGTCTCGGGGCCTTGGGGACAGATACGCAGTATTTT. It encodes CASSLGALGTDTQYF.